This T cell receptor beta chain was profiled in a study of blood T cell repertoires in COVID-19. Across the study: Samples representing acute and convalescent COVID-19 were sourced from the United States, Italy and Spain.

This table comes from immunoSEQ multiplex PCR, and its TCRdb copy is limited to in-frame clones, with some not included. In the table there are under 200,000 clones, about 88% of which are singletons. The CDR3 sequence is 14 residues long. Germline-derived CDR1 and CDR2 are SGHTS and YDEGEE. V was cut by 0 bases and J by 4 bases, with 10 bases left in between. Seattle-derived patients entered the study during active infection and were followed longitudinally. V is TRBV5-8 and J is TRBJ1-2; no clear D. The TCR originated in a man aged 55 to 70 with COVID-19, enrolled during active disease. Sequencing was carried out using peripheral blood. This CDR3 reads CASSLEREGYGYTF. In DNA, the CDR3 is TGTGCCAGCAGCTTGGAGCGGGAGGGCTATGGCTACACCTTC.